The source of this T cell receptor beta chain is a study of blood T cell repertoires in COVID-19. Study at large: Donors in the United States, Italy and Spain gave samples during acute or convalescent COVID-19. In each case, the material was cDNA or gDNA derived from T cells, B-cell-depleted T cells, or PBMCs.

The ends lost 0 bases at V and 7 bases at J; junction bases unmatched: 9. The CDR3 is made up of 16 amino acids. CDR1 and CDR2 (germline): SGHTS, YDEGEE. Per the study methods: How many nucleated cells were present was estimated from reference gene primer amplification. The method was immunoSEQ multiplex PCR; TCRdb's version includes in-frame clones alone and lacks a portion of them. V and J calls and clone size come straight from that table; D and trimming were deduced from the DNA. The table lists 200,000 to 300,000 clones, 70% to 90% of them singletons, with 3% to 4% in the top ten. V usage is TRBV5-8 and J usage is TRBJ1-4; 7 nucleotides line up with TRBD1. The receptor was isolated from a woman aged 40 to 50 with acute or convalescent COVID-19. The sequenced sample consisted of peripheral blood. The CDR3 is CASSLGEGAFSEKLFF. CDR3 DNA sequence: TGTGCCAGCAGCTTGGGTGAGGGGGCCTTTAGTGAAAAACTGTTTTTT. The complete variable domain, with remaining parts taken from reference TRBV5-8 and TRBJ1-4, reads EAGVTQSPTHLIKTRGQQATLRCSPISGHTSVYWYQQALGLGLQFLLWYDEGEERNRGNFPPRFSGRQFPNYSSELNVNALELEDSALYLCASSLGEGAFSEKLFFGSGTQLSVL.